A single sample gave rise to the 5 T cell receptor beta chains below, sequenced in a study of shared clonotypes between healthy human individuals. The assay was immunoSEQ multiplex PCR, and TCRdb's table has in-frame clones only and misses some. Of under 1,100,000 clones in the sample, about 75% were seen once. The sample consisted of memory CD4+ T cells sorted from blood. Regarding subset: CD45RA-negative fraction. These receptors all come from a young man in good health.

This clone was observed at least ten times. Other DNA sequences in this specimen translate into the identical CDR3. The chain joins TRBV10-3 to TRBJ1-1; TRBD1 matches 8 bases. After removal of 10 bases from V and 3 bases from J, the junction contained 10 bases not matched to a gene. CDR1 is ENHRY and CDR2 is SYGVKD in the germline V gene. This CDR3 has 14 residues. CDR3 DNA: TGTGCCACCTCGACAGGGGTAGGGCACACTGAAGCTTTCTTT. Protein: CATSTGVGHTEAFF.

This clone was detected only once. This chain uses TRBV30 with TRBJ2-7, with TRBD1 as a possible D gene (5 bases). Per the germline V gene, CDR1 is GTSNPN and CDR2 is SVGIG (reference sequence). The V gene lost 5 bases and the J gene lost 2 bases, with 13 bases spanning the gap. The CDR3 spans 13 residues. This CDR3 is CAWGKGQAYEQYF. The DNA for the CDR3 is TGTGCCTGGGGTAAAGGACAAGCCTACGAGCAGTACTTC.

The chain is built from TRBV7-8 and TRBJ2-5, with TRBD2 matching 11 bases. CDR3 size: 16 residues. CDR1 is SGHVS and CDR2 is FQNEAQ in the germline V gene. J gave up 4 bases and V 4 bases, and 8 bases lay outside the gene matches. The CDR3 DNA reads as TGTGCCAGCAGCTCGACTAGCGGGATGGCGGGAGAGACCCAGTACTTC. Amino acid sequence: CASSSTSGMAGETQYF.

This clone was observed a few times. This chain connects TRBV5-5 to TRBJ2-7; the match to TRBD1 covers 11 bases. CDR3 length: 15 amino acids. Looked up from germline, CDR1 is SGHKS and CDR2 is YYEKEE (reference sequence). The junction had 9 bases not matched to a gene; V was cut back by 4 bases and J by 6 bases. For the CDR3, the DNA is TGTGCCAGCAGCCGGGAGGGACAGGGGGTTCTCGAGCAGTACTTC. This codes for CASSREGQGVLEQYF.

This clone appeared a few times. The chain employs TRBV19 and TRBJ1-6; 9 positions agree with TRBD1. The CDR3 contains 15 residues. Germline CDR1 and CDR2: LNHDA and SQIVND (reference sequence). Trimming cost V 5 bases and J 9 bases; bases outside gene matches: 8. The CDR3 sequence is CASSETGQGASPLHF. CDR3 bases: TGTGCCAGTAGTGAAACGGGACAGGGCGCTTCACCCCTCCACTTT.